Presented here are 28 T cell receptor beta chains from one specimen sequenced in a study of PD-1 blockade in mismatch repair-deficient tumors listed by TCRdb under 2017. The method behind the library was the immunoSEQ multiplex PCR assay. Entries here come from immuneACCESS through TCRdb and include only in-frame sequences with V and J called. Some clones fail to appear in such tables; in the studies checked, an unresolved V gene covers under half of the shortfall, and the cause of the remainder is unknown. A total of roughly 15,000 clones appear in this sample, roughly four fifths of them only once. The ten largest clonotypes hold 3% to 4% of the sample. Specimen: PBMCs, collected 4 weeks after starting pembrolizumab. Receptors originate from an adult with mismatch repair-deficient cancer.

This clone occurred a few times. The chain employs TRBV6-5 and TRBJ1-2; the match to TRBD1 covers 9 bases. Trimming took 2 bases from V and 4 from J; bases not matched to a gene: 5. Germline V lookup: CDR1 MNHEY, CDR2 SVGAGI. There are 15 residues in the CDR3. The CDR3 sequence is CASSYRGQGPYGYTF. CDR3 nucleotides: TGTGCCAGCAGTTACCGGGGACAGGGCCCCTATGGCTACACCTTC.

The rearrangement joins TRBV19 to TRBJ2-3; maybe TRBD2 (6 bases). Trimming took off 6 bases at V and 0 bases at J, with 13 bases between the two ends. Germline CDR1 reads LNHDA; CDR2 reads SQIVND (reference sequence). The CDR3 has 15 amino acids. For the CDR3, the DNA is TGTGCCAGTAGACCCCCGGGACTTAGCACAGATACGCAGTATTTT. Encoded protein: CASRPPGLSTDTQYF.

This sequence joins TRBV30 and TRBJ2-3; 7 bases fit TRBD2. The CDR3 consists of 20 residues. V lost 3 bases and J lost 0; bases outside the gene matches: 21. Germline values: CDR1 GTSNPN, CDR2 SVGIG (reference sequence). The DNA for the CDR3 is TGTGCCTGGAGCAAATCGGGACTAAGCGGAGAGCCGGCTAGCACAGATACGCAGTATTTT. Protein product: CAWSKSGLSGEPASTDTQYF. The full variable domain, its missing parts supplied by reference TRBV30 and TRBJ2-3, is SQTIHQWPATLVQPVGSPLSLECTVEGTSNPNLYWYRQAAGRGLQLLFYSVGIGQISSEVPQNLSASRPQDRQFILSSKKLLLSDSGFYLCAWSKSGLSGEPASTDTQYFGPGTRLTVL.

This chain links TRBV28 with TRBJ1-2; TRBD1 is a possible D gene (6 bases). V was clipped by 0 bases and J by 3 bases, with 8 bases between them. The CDR3 covers 14 residues. Germline V lookup: CDR1 MDHEN, CDR2 SYDVKM. The CDR3 sequence is CASSLWAGDYGYTF. The CDR3 nucleotides read TGTGCCAGCAGTTTATGGGCAGGGGACTATGGCTACACCTTC.

The chain links TRBV18 to TRBJ2-1, with 11 bases aligning to TRBD2. The CDR3 consists of 18 residues. Trimming cost V 0 bases and J 0 bases; bases outside gene matches: 4. Germline V gene data show CDR1 as KGHSH and CDR2 as LQKENI. The CDR3 loop reads CASSPPGLADSSYNEQFF. CDR3 sequence (DNA): TGTGCCAGCTCACCACCGGGACTAGCGGATAGCTCCTACAATGAGCAGTTCTTC.

This clone has a single count. The J gene is TRBJ2-5, the V gene TRBV5-1; 8 bases agree with TRBD1. V trimming: 4 bases; J trimming: 5 bases; junction bases outside the gene matches: 7. Per germline, CDR1 SGHRS and CDR2 YFSETQ. This CDR3 has 14 residues. CDR3 protein: CASSDIQGEETQYF. CDR3 sequence (DNA): TGCGCCAGCAGCGACATACAGGGGGAGGAGACCCAGTACTTC.

V gene TRBV5-4 combines with J gene TRBJ2-2, with 10 bases lining up with TRBD2. CDR1 and CDR2 from the germline V gene are SGHNT and YYREEE (reference sequence). V lost 6 bases and J lost 5; bases outside the gene matches: 10. This CDR3 region has 16 residues. Here the CDR3 reads CASTRPSSGSTGELFF. DNA for the CDR3: TGTGCCAGCACCCGCCCCTCTAGCGGGAGTACCGGGGAGCTGTTTTTT.

The chain combines TRBV28 with TRBJ1-2; D gene uncertain. The V gene's germline CDR1 is MDHEN and CDR2 SYDVKM. There are 16 residues in the CDR3. V lost 3 bases, J lost 4 bases, and 18 bases lay in between. The CDR3 DNA follows: TGTGCCAGCAGTTTCCCCCAATGGAGGCTAGGCTATGGCTACACCTTC. This gives the protein CASSFPQWRLGYGYTF.

The V call is TRBV11-2, the J call TRBJ2-7; 8 bases match TRBD1. Germline V gives CDR1 SGHAT, CDR2 FQNNGV. J was trimmed by 3 bases and V by 4 bases; bases with no gene match: 8. The CDR3 loop spans 15 amino acids. CDR3 DNA: TGTGCCAGCAGCTCGCTCCGGGACAGGCACTACGAGCAGTACTTC. As protein: CASSSLRDRHYEQYF. Combining the CDR3 with reference TRBV11-2 and TRBJ2-7 gives the whole variable domain EAGVAQSPRYKIIEKRQSVAFWCNPISGHATLYWYQQILGQGPKLLIQFQNNGVVDDSQLPKDRFSAERLKGVDSTLKIQPAKLEDSAVYLCASSSLRDRHYEQYFGPGTRLTVT.

The CDR3 nucleotides read TGTGCCAGCAGTGACTCGGGCACTAGCGGGTTAGATCGCTACAATGAGCAGTTCTTC. Translating gives CASSDSGTSGLDRYNEQFF. The chain employs TRBV6-4 and TRBJ2-1; 9 bases are shared with TRBD2. Germline V CDR1 and CDR2: MRHNA, SNTAGT. CDR3 size: 19 residues. The trim removed 0 bases at V and 3 bases at J, leaving 12 bases unmatched.

The rearrangement uses TRBV7-9 and TRBJ1-6; no clear D. Between the trimmed V and J ends, which lost 4 bases and 9 bases, there was a span of 13 bases. Germline CDR1 SEHNR, CDR2 FQNEAQ (reference sequence). The CDR3 totals 14 residues. This CDR3 reads CASSSDLGGSPLHF. DNA of the CDR3: TGTGCCAGCAGCTCAGACCTGGGAGGTTCACCCCTCCACTTT.

J is TRBJ2-7 and V is TRBV4-1; a weak D match, TRBD2 (6 bases). With 4 bases removed from V and 6 bases from J, the gap between germline ends came to 13 bases. The CDR3 is made up of 13 amino acids. CDR1 is MGHRA and CDR2 is YSYEKL in the germline V gene. CDR3 residues: CASSPEEGPEQYF. CDR3 in DNA: TGCGCCAGCAGCCCTGAGGAGGGTCCCGAGCAGTACTTC.

The gene calls are TRBV28 and TRBJ1-3; D gene ambiguous. V shed 5 bases and J shed 0 bases, with 11 bases lying between them. The CDR3 is 15 amino acids. Per germline, CDR1 MDHEN and CDR2 SYDVKM. CDR3 loop: CASSEDTLSGNTIYF. Written as DNA, the CDR3 is TGTGCCAGCAGTGAAGACACCCTCTCTGGAAACACCATATATTTT.

This clone showed up just once. V gene TRBV9 combines with J gene TRBJ1-3; no clear D. Looked up from germline, CDR1 is SGDLS and CDR2 is YYNGEE. The V end lost 3 bases, the J end lost 0 bases, and 10 bases lay between the germline ends. CDR3 length: 15 residues. CDR3 amino acids: CASSERHNSGNTIYF. DNA for the CDR3: TGTGCCAGCAGCGAGAGACACAACTCTGGAAACACCATATATTTT. Filled out from reference TRBV9 and TRBJ1-3, the complete variable domain reads DSGVTQTPKHLITATGQRVTLRCSPRSGDLSVYWYQQSLDQGLQFLIQYYNGEERAKGNILERFSAQQFPDLHSELNLSSLELGDSALYFCASSERHNSGNTIYFGEGSWLTVV.

This clone was seen just once. V usage is TRBV28 and J usage is TRBJ2-7, with TRBD2 matching 13 bases. V shed 9 bases and J 5 bases; nucleotides not matched to a gene: 13. From germline, CDR1 is MDHEN and CDR2 SYDVKM. The CDR3 covers 16 residues. This CDR3 is CASCTRTSGSFNEQYF. CDR3 nucleotide sequence: TGTGCCAGTTGCACCCGGACTAGCGGGAGCTTCAACGAGCAGTACTTC.

This clone was detected only once. This rearrangement joins TRBV28 to TRBJ2-3, with 13 bases fitting TRBD2. CDR1 and CDR2 (germline): MDHEN, SYDVKM. This CDR3 is 17 amino acids long. V trimming: 4 bases; J trimming: 3 bases; junction bases outside the gene matches: 7. DNA for the CDR3: TGTGCCAGCAGTTCGTGGACTAGCGGGAGAGGGACAGATACGCAGTATTTT. The encoded protein is CASSSWTSGRGTDTQYF. The variable domain in full, completed from reference TRBV28 and TRBJ2-3, reads DVKVTQSSRYLVKRTGEKVFLECVQDMDHENMFWYRQDPGLGLRLIYFSYDVKMKEKGDIPEGYSVSREKKERFSLILESASTNQTSMYLCASSSWTSGRGTDTQYFGPGTRLTVL.

This clone was found once. The chain uses TRBV5-4 and TRBJ2-1, with D perhaps TRBD2 (5 bases). This CDR3 has 15 amino acids. V was cut by 5 bases and J by 7 bases, with 19 bases left in between. Per the germline V gene, CDR1 is SGHNT and CDR2 is YYREEE (reference sequence). The CDR3, as DNA: TGTGCCAGCAGGGGATCGGCTTCCCAGCGGAATGAGCAGTTCTTC. Encoded protein: CASRGSASQRNEQFF.

The rearrangement joins TRBV5-1 to TRBJ2-3; 12 nucleotides match TRBD2. The CDR3 length is 16 residues. With 0 bases clipped from V and 3 bases from J, the junction kept 2 bases outside the gene matches. Per germline, CDR1 SGHRS and CDR2 YFSETQ. CDR3 amino acids: CASSLAGTSGTDTQYF. CDR3 in DNA: TGCGCCAGCAGCTTGGCCGGGACTAGCGGGACAGATACGCAGTATTTT.

The J gene is TRBJ2-7, the V gene TRBV15, with TRBD2 identical over 13 bases. CDR1 and CDR2 (germline): LNHNV, YYDKDF (reference sequence). V was clipped by 3 bases and J by 2 bases; unmatched bases: 10. The CDR3 is made up of 18 amino acids. The CDR3 DNA reads as TGTGCCACCAGCAGGCGGACTAGCGGGAGTCTAATAGCCTACGAGCAGTACTTC. Protein product: CATSRRTSGSLIAYEQYF.

This chain joins TRBV18 and TRBJ2-7; TRBD1 aligns across 7 bases. Germline-derived CDR1 and CDR2 are KGHSH and LQKENI. CDR3 length: 14 amino acids. Trimming cost V 1 base and J 7 bases; bases outside gene matches: 7. The CDR3 protein is CASSPLDRPREQYF. The CDR3 bases are TGTGCCAGCTCACCACTGGACAGGCCGCGAGAGCAGTACTTC.

The chain uses TRBV4-2 and TRBJ1-4, with D possibly matching TRBD1 (5 bases). The CDR3 length is 16 residues. Looked up from germline, CDR1 is LGHNA and CDR2 is YNFKEQ. The V end was cut by 0 bases, the J end by 6 bases, with 14 bases between. Written as DNA, the CDR3 is TGTGCCAGCAGCCAAGAAAAGGCCAGGGCCCATGAAAAACTGTTTTTT. The encoded protein is CASSQEKARAHEKLFF.

This chain joins TRBV6-1 and TRBJ2-7; D remains unclear. Germline-derived CDR1 and CDR2 are MNHNS and SASEGT. This CDR3 comprises 14 residues. V lost 3 bases and J 5 bases, leaving 14 bases between the germline ends. The CDR3 region has the DNA TGTGCCAGCAGTGATCGTCCAGTTTACAACGAGCAGTACTTC. Translation gives CASSDRPVYNEQYF.

This sequence joins TRBV7-3 and TRBJ2-1, with 8 bases lining up with TRBD2. The CDR3 is 14 residues long. Looked up from germline, CDR1 is SGHTA and CDR2 is FQGTGA. With 3 bases clipped from V and 3 bases from J, the junction kept 1 base outside the gene matches. The DNA for the CDR3 is TGTGCCAGCAGCTTGGCGGGAGGCTACAATGAGCAGTTCTTC. This codes for CASSLAGGYNEQFF. The full variable domain, completed using reference TRBV7-3 and TRBJ2-1, is GAGVSQTPSNKVTEKGKYVELRCDPISGHTALYWYRQSLGQGPEFLIYFQGTGAADDSGLPNDRFFAVRPEGSVSTLKIQRTERGDSAVYLCASSLAGGYNEQFFGPGTRLTVL.

The chain couples TRBV5-1 to TRBJ1-5; weak D call: TRBD1 (6 bases). The CDR3 sequence is 15 residues long. Trimming removed 0 bases at V and 4 bases at J, with 11 bases between. Per the germline V gene, CDR1 is SGHRS and CDR2 is YFSETQ. DNA of the CDR3: TGCGCCAGCAGCTTGGCAGGGGAATCTAATCAGCCCCAGCATTTT. Protein product: CASSLAGESNQPQHF. The full variable domain, with the rest looked up from reference TRBV5-1 and TRBJ1-5, is KAGVTQTPRYLIKTRGQQVTLSCSPISGHRSVSWYQQTPGQGLQFLFEYFSETQRNKGNFPGRFSGRQFSNSRSEMNVSTLELGDSALYLCASSLAGESNQPQHFGDGTRLSIL.

This clone occurred a few times. This chain links TRBV7-2 with TRBJ1-2, with D possibly matching TRBD1 (6 bases). Trimming removed 6 bases at V and 1 base at J, with 12 bases between. CDR1 and CDR2 from the germline V gene are SGHTA and FQGNSA. CDR3 length: 14 amino acids. CDR3 sequence (DNA): TGTGCCAGCAGGAAACAGGGTGGTAACTATGGCTACACCTTC. This sequence encodes CASRKQGGNYGYTF.

The V call is TRBV9, the J call TRBJ1-2; 8 bases map to TRBD1. J was trimmed by 4 bases and V by 3 bases; bases with no gene match: 11. CDR1 SGDLS and CDR2 YYNGEE come from the germline V gene. CDR3 length: 16 residues. CDR3 in amino acids: CASSAQGVNPAYGYTF. CDR3 sequence (DNA): TGTGCCAGCAGCGCACAGGGGGTTAACCCCGCCTATGGCTACACCTTC.

There are a few counts of this clone. The genes are TRBV6-5 and TRBJ1-2; tentative D call: TRBD1 (5 bases). CDR3 size: 13 residues. The V gene's germline CDR1 is MNHEY and CDR2 SVGAGI. Trimming pared 6 bases from V and 1 base from J, leaving 9 bases between. The CDR3 DNA reads TGTGCCAGCAGCTATGACAGTAACTATGGCTACACCTTC. Translation gives CASSYDSNYGYTF.

V and J are TRBV5-1 and TRBJ2-3, with TRBD2 matching 11 bases. This CDR3 comprises 16 residues. V was clipped by 4 bases and J by 2 bases; unmatched bases: 6. Germline CDR1 and CDR2: SGHRS and YFSETQ. The CDR3 here is CASSLGLAELTDTQYF. In nucleotides, the CDR3 is TGCGCCAGCAGCCTGGGACTAGCGGAACTCACAGATACGCAGTATTTT.